This T cell receptor beta chain was documented in a study of T cells expressing NK-cell markers. Study overall: CD3+CD56+NKG2C+, CD3+CD56+NKG2C- and CD3+CD56-NKG2C+ T cells, once sorted, supplied the TCR beta repertoires. Most of the eight sequenced donors tested HCMV-seropositive; one tested seronegative.

Study outcomes and limitations: Leadership of the CD3+CD56-NKG2C+ fraction also belonged to these clonotypes in four donors.

As for this clonotype: The antigen remains undetermined.

Using the 5' RACE reads, TCRdb records one entry per CDR3 protein without DNA. In all, the sample yields roughly 390,000 distinct CDR3 sequences. This TCR was recovered from a man between 18 and 69 years old in good health. Sequences were obtained from blood T cells: a sorted CD56 or NKG2C T cell subset, CD4+ or CD8+ T cells, or bulk PBMC T cells (not recorded which).

Here the CDR3 reads CATSVANSPLHF. The chain joins TRBV24-1 to TRBJ1-6. This CDR3 has 12 residues. Per germline, CDR1 KGHDR and CDR2 SFDVKD.